The 28 T cell receptor beta chains in this list originate from one sample, sequenced in a study of beta chain features in type 1 diabetes. The authors reverse transcribed all of the isolated RNA, so sequencing captured expressed TCRB transcripts. Here immunoSEQ multiplex PCR was the method, and the copy in TCRdb shows in-frame clones only, minus some. The sample contains 130,000 to 150,000 clones, about 9.2% of which appear only once. The sample taken for sequencing was central memory CD4+ T cells from blood. The receptor source for this set is a young man in good health.

There are a few counts of this clone. The chain combines TRBV7-9 with TRBJ1-5; no reliable D call. Trimming cost V 4 bases and J 0 bases, with 7 bases left between them. Germline V lookup: CDR1 SEHNR, CDR2 FQNEAQ (reference sequence). The length of the CDR3 is 14 residues. DNA for the CDR3: TGTGCCAGCAGCTCCGGTTATAGCAATCAGCCCCAGCATTTT. The encoded protein is CASSSGYSNQPQHF.

The table lists this clone with many counts. The chain combines TRBV28 with TRBJ2-7, with TRBD2 as a possible D gene (5 bases). Germline V gene data show CDR1 as MDHEN and CDR2 as SYDVKM. This CDR3 comprises 13 residues. Trimming pared 8 bases from V and 2 bases from J, leaving 13 bases between. The CDR3 coding sequence is TGTGCCAGCCGCTCCGGACTCACCTACGAGCAGTACTTC. Its translation is CASRSGLTYEQYF. The whole variable domain, remainder taken from reference TRBV28 and TRBJ2-7, is DVKVTQSSRYLVKRTGEKVFLECVQDMDHENMFWYRQDPGLGLRLIYFSYDVKMKEKGDIPEGYSVSREKKERFSLILESASTNQTSMYLCASRSGLTYEQYFGPGTRLTVT.

This clone was counted between two and nine times. V is TRBV7-8 and J is TRBJ2-3; TRBD2 might be the D (7 bases). Trimming shortened V by 4 bases and J by 0 bases, and 23 bases separated the two germline ends. The length of the CDR3 is 19 residues. Germline V gene sequence: CDR1 SGHVS, CDR2 FQNEAQ. The CDR3 DNA is TGTGCCAGCAGCTCAGACATCAGGCCGGGGGGCTCTAGCACAGATACGCAGTATTTT. It translates to CASSSDIRPGGSSTDTQYF.

This clone was detected only a few times. The genes are TRBV27 and TRBJ1-2; tentatively, D is TRBD1 (6 bases). Deletions cut 0 bases from V and 4 bases from J, with 9 bases between. Germline V gene sequence: CDR1 MNHEY, CDR2 SMNVEV (reference sequence). The CDR3 has 14 residues. The CDR3 loop is CASSLSGGAYGYTF. The CDR3 nucleotides are TGTGCCAGCAGTTTATCGGGGGGGGCCTATGGCTACACCTTC.

This clone was counted a few times. The chain links TRBV29-1 to TRBJ2-1, with TRBD2 as a possible D gene (5 bases). Between the trimmed V and J ends, which lost 6 bases and 6 bases, there was a span of 12 bases. CDR1 SQVTM and CDR2 ANQGSEA come from the germline V gene. CDR3 size: 12 residues. The CDR3 region has the DNA TGCAGCGTCGTCACGGCGGGCAATGAGCAGTTCTTC. As protein: CSVVTAGNEQFF.

This clone was detected only a few times. Here the CDR3 DNA reads TGTGCCAGCAGCGTCGACTTCAATGAGCAGTTCTTC. This codes for CASSVDFNEQFF. The chain carries TRBV7-2 and TRBJ2-1; the D is unclear. The V end was cut by 5 bases, the J end by 6 bases, with 8 bases between. CDR1 is SGHTA and CDR2 is FQGNSA in the germline V gene. The CDR3 loop spans 12 amino acids.

This chain links TRBV5-1 with TRBJ1-1; D may be TRBD1 (5 bases). Trimming pared 5 bases from V and 1 base from J, leaving 6 bases between. This CDR3 has 12 amino acids. Germline CDR1 and CDR2: SGHRS and YFSETQ. CDR3 sequence reads: CASRQENTEAFF. The CDR3 region has the DNA TGCGCCAGCAGACAGGAGAACACTGAAGCTTTCTTT.

Ten or more counts support this clone. This rearrangement joins TRBV30 to TRBJ1-1; D gene ambiguous. Between the trimmed V and J ends, which lost 3 bases and 6 bases, there was a span of 8 bases. Per germline, CDR1 GTSNPN and CDR2 SVGIG (reference sequence). This CDR3 is built from 11 residues. The CDR3 protein is CAWRVAAEAFF. The CDR3 coding sequence is TGTGCCTGGAGAGTGGCCGCTGAAGCTTTCTTT.

This sequence joins TRBV7-2 and TRBJ1-6; 10 nucleotides line up with TRBD1. After removal of 5 bases from V and 8 bases from J, the junction contained 15 bases not matched to a gene. This CDR3 comprises 18 residues. The germline V gene encodes CDR1 SGHTA and CDR2 FQGNSA. The CDR3 DNA sequence: TGTGCCAGCAGCCACCGGGACAGGGGTGATTTAGGAGATTCACCCCTCCACTTT. It specifies CASSHRDRGDLGDSPLHF.

V and J are TRBV7-9 and TRBJ2-7; D remains unclear. Trimming shortened V by 5 bases and J by 5 bases, and 7 bases separated the two germline ends. Per the germline V gene, CDR1 is SEHNR and CDR2 is FQNEAQ (reference sequence). The CDR3 is 11 residues long. The CDR3 loop reads CASSPQNEQYF. The CDR3 bases are TGTGCCAGCAGCCCCCAGAACGAGCAGTACTTC.

V gene TRBV7-8 combines with J gene TRBJ1-3; maybe TRBD1 (5 bases). This CDR3 has 12 amino acids. Trimming left V 1 base short and J 7 bases short, with 5 bases between. Germline V gives CDR1 SGHVS, CDR2 FQNEAQ. CDR3 sequence reads: CASSLEGNTIYF. CDR3 nucleotide sequence: TGTGCCAGCAGCTTAGAGGGGAACACCATATATTTT.

CDR3 DNA: TGTGCCAGCAGCAGACAAGCGGGGGGTAAAAACATTCAGTACTTC. This gives the protein CASSRQAGGKNIQYF. The chain carries TRBV11-2 and TRBJ2-4; 9 positions match TRBD2. The germline V gene encodes CDR1 SGHAT and CDR2 FQNNGV. The V segment lost 5 bases and the J segment 4 bases; nucleotides outside the gene matches: 6. The CDR3 has 15 residues.

This clone was detected a few times. This chain links TRBV10-3 with TRBJ2-3, with TRBD1 matching 8 bases. The CDR3 covers 13 residues. Losses at the gene ends were 7 bases for V and 4 bases for J; bases not matched to a gene: 4. Germline CDR1 reads ENHRY; CDR2 reads SYGVKD. This CDR3 reads CAIKGQEADTQYF. The CDR3 DNA follows: TGTGCCATCAAGGGACAGGAGGCAGATACGCAGTATTTT.

This clone was found a few times. The CDR3 here is CASAPSRATEAFF. As DNA, the CDR3 is TGTGCCAGCGCTCCATCCAGGGCCACTGAAGCTTTCTTT. The gene calls are TRBV7-9 and TRBJ1-1; D perhaps matches TRBD1 (5 bases). V lost 8 bases and J lost 4, with 14 bases in between. CDR1 and CDR2 (germline): SEHNR, FQNEAQ (reference sequence). The CDR3 runs 13 residues.

A note on this clone: The sample has other DNA sequences that encode this CDR3 too. This chain joins TRBV4-1 and TRBJ1-3; perhaps TRBD1 as D (5 bases). CDR3 size: 14 residues. Germline V gives CDR1 MGHRA, CDR2 YSYEKL. Trimming removed 1 base at V and 4 bases at J, with 8 bases between. The CDR3 DNA reads as TGCGCCAGCAGCCAAGGGGGCCTCGGAAACACCATATATTTT. It is translated as CASSQGGLGNTIYF.

This clone was detected only a few times. J is TRBJ1-2 and V is TRBV30; D is perhaps TRBD1 (6 bases). The V gene's germline CDR1 is GTSNPN and CDR2 SVGIG (reference sequence). The CDR3 length is 13 residues. Trimming left V 2 bases short and J 7 bases short, with 14 bases between. The CDR3 sequence: CAWSFTGSVGYTF. CDR3 bases: TGTGCCTGGAGTTTCACAGGGTCTGTTGGCTACACCTTC.

This clone was seen a handful of times. Other DNA sequences of this sample code for an identical CDR3. The J gene is TRBJ2-7, the V gene TRBV2; 8 bases map to TRBD1. CDR1 SNHLY and CDR2 FYNNEI come from the germline V gene. This CDR3 region has 14 residues. The trim removed 5 bases at V and 0 bases at J, leaving 3 bases unmatched. CDR3 protein: CASSRDRSSYEQYF. The CDR3 DNA reads as TGTGCCAGCAGTAGGGACAGGAGCTCCTACGAGCAGTACTTC.

The chain joins TRBV28 to TRBJ1-2, with 7 bases that match TRBD1. The J segment lost 7 bases and the V segment lost 0 bases, leaving 2 bases of the junction unmatched. Germline CDR1 MDHEN, CDR2 SYDVKM. The CDR3 has 13 residues. The CDR3 nucleotides read TGTGCCAGCAGTTTATGGACAGGGCCTGGCTACACCTTC. Translated, it gives CASSLWTGPGYTF.

The chain recombines TRBV4-3 with TRBJ2-6; 7 bases line up with TRBD1. The CDR3 runs to 17 residues. CDR1 and CDR2 (germline): LGHNA, YSLEER. V lost 0 bases to trimming and J lost 2 bases; unmatched junction nucleotides: 4. The CDR3 loop reads CASSQDQGGTGANVLTF. In DNA, the CDR3 is TGCGCCAGCAGCCAAGATCAAGGGGGCACTGGGGCCAACGTCCTGACTTTC.

The chain combines TRBV30 with TRBJ2-3; 9 nucleotides line up with TRBD2. This CDR3 spans 15 amino acids. The germline gives CDR1 GTSNPN, CDR2 SVGIG (reference sequence). Trimming at V came to 4 bases and at J to 5 bases, leaving 10 bases not matched to a gene. This chain's CDR3 is CAWTPLTSGRDTQYF. The DNA of the CDR3 is TGTGCCTGGACCCCACTGACTAGCGGAAGAGATACGCAGTATTTT.

J is TRBJ2-3 and V is TRBV27; no firm D call. The CDR3 sequence is 14 residues long. Germline CDR1 is MNHEY and CDR2 is SMNVEV (reference sequence). Trimming left V 1 base short and J 1 base short, with 6 bases between. Here the CDR3 DNA reads TGTGCCAGCAGTTTATGGGCGCGCACAGATACGCAGTATTTT. It codes for CASSLWARTDTQYF.

This clone was seen a handful of times. This chain connects TRBV15 to TRBJ2-1, with 14 bases aligning to TRBD2. Trimming took 4 bases from V and 5 from J; bases not matched to a gene: 1. Per the germline V gene, CDR1 is LNHNV and CDR2 is YYDKDF (reference sequence). This CDR3 region has 15 residues. The chain's CDR3 is CATSKGLAGDNEQFF. The CDR3 nucleotides read TGTGCCACCAGCAAGGGACTAGCGGGAGACAATGAGCAGTTCTTC.

This clone was seen more than once but under ten times. The gene calls are TRBV18 and TRBJ2-2; 7 bases match TRBD2. The CDR3 is 15 amino acids. The germline CDR1 and CDR2 sequences are KGHSH and LQKENI. V shed 0 bases and J 5 bases; nucleotides not matched to a gene: 3. CDR3 in DNA: TGTGCCAGCTCACCACCGGCAGCGGGGACCGGGGAGCTGTTTTTT. It translates to CASSPPAAGTGELFF.

This clone has more than one count but fewer than ten. A much larger clone differs from this one at a single base, so this may be a read error. The sample contains more than one DNA sequence encoding this CDR3. Written as DNA, the CDR3 is TGTGCCAGCAGCTTGACAGGGGACTATGGCTACACCTTC. Translating gives CASSLTGDYGYTF. The genes are TRBV7-9 and TRBJ1-2, with 8 nucleotides matching TRBD1. The CDR3 is 13 amino acids. The V gene's germline CDR1 is SEHNR and CDR2 FQNEAQ (reference sequence). The V and J ends lost 3 bases and 3 bases, in that order; junction bases with no gene match: 0.

A remark on this clone: Other DNA sequences in the sample encode the same CDR3. The V call is TRBV19, the J call TRBJ1-5, with 8 bases identical to TRBD1. The germline CDR1 and CDR2 sequences are LNHDA and SQIVND (reference sequence). The CDR3 is 15 amino acids. Trimming cost V 5 bases and J 3 bases; bases outside gene matches: 6. CDR3 DNA: TGTGCCAGTAGTTACCGGACAGGGCCCAATCAGCCCCAGCATTTT. It encodes CASSYRTGPNQPQHF.

The chain uses TRBV18 and TRBJ1-4; TRBD1 agrees at 7 bases. The CDR3 is 14 residues long. J lost 1 base, V lost 8 bases, and 4 bases had no gene match. From germline, CDR1 is KGHSH and CDR2 LQKENI. DNA of the CDR3: TGTGCCAGCACGAACAGGGGAACTAATGAAAAACTGTTTTTT. Translated, it gives CASTNRGTNEKLFF.

This clone was found a few times. The CDR3: CASRRQGYSTDTQYF. In DNA form, the CDR3 reads TGTGCCAGCAGACGACAGGGGTATAGCACAGATACGCAGTATTTT. The chain couples TRBV6-5 to TRBJ2-3, with 8 positions matching TRBD1. CDR3 length: 15 residues. The germline V gene encodes CDR1 MNHEY and CDR2 SVGAGI. V trimming: 6 bases; J trimming: 0 bases; junction bases outside the gene matches: 5.

This chain links TRBV5-1 with TRBJ1-4, with D unclear. Deletions cut 3 bases from V and 8 bases from J, with 20 bases between. Looked up from germline, CDR1 is SGHRS and CDR2 is YFSETQ. The CDR3 sequence is 16 residues long. CDR3 DNA: TGCGCCAGCAGCTACTTAGGACTGAATTCCGGCGAAAAACTGTTTTTT. Its protein product is CASSYLGLNSGEKLFF.